This TCR beta chain was captured in a study of vaccination and CD4 T cells after COVID-19. Overall study context: The study enrolled six male and four female convalescents, two of whom were Hispanic. The authors gave control cultures a CEFX pool, an HIV-1 Nef pool, or no peptide.

This clonotype is labeled as large. Its antigen is currently unknown. The treatment denotes: approximately nine-day PBMC culture with coronavirus spike peptide pools or control peptides (ViraFEST assay). The authors cultured about 2 million PBMCs per well with roughly 10 IU/ml IL-2 and 10 ug/ml peptide pools. The germline gives CDR1 SGHTA, CDR2 FQGNSA. There are 13 residues in the CDR3. Trimming cost V 2 bases and J 9 bases, with 11 bases left between them. Sequenced with the Oncomine TCR Beta short-read assay was DNA taken from cultured CD4+ T cells. TCRdb fed the PCR reads into MiXCR, producing one record per CDR3 protein. The sample lists about 11,000 distinct CDR3 sequences; roughly 67% were seen once.

The chain employs TRBV7-2 and TRBJ2-1, with a weak D call TRBD1 (5 bases). The receptor's source is a human donor who had recovered from COVID-19. Material: CD4+ T cells from blood, cultured in vitro. The CDR3 bases are TGTGCCAGCAGCTTAAGGGGTGCTGGTGAGCAGTTCTTC. Its protein product is CASSLRGAGEQFF.